These 20 T cell receptor beta chains were all obtained from the same sample, sequenced in a study of cytomegalovirus exposure and HLA in healthy donors. Vbeta (60) and Jbeta (13) primers were used in the PCR. Generated by immunoSEQ multiplex PCR, the TCRdb table keeps only in-frame clones and is missing some. The sample carries 200,000 to 250,000 clones, approximately 70% recorded once. The specimen sequenced was PBMCs. The receptors come from a man aged 40-49 years in good health and CMV-seropositive.

This chain links TRBV11-3 with TRBJ1-4; a possible D gene is TRBD1 (5 bases). From germline, CDR1 is SGHNT and CDR2 YENEEA. This CDR3 region has 19 residues. Trimming cost V 1 base and J 5 bases, with 23 bases left between them. This chain's CDR3 is CASSLAALWGGRPNEKLFF. The CDR3 nucleotides are TGTGCCAGCAGCTTAGCGGCCCTGTGGGGCGGACGACCGAATGAAAAACTGTTTTTT.

This chain uses TRBV6-5 with TRBJ1-6; D gene uncertain. Germline V gives CDR1 MNHEY, CDR2 SVGAGI. The V and J ends lost 2 bases and 0 bases respectively, with 5 bases between them. There are 15 residues in the CDR3. The CDR3 nucleotides read TGTGCCAGCAGTTACGAGAGCTCCTATAATTCACCCCTCCACTTT. Its translation: CASSYESSYNSPLHF.

In its sample, this clone was seen a few times. This CDR3 is CASTPITEAFF. The CDR3 nucleotides read TGTGCCAGCACCCCAATCACTGAAGCTTTCTTT. V gene TRBV6-7 combines with J gene TRBJ1-1; D remains unclear. TRBV6-7 is known as an ORF, though its function is uncertain. Trimming stripped 7 bases from V and 4 bases from J, with 7 bases between. The length of the CDR3 is 11 residues.

The chain recombines TRBV6-1 with TRBJ1-2, with D perhaps TRBD1 (6 bases). Trimming took off 3 bases at V and 8 bases at J, with 25 bases between the two ends. This CDR3 is built from 17 residues. Germline assignment: CDR1 MNHNS and CDR2 SASEGT. The CDR3 protein is CASSERGGGILGGGYTF. CDR3 DNA: TGTGCCAGCAGTGAGAGGGGAGGGGGTATCCTTGGTGGGGGCTACACCTTC.

The J gene is TRBJ1-2, the V gene TRBV2; 8 positions match TRBD1. J was trimmed by 2 bases and V by 8 bases; bases with no gene match: 7. Germline V gene lookup returns CDR1 SNHLY and CDR2 FYNNEI. The CDR3 sequence is 14 residues long. CDR3 sequence: CASCWTGRNYGYTF. The CDR3 region has the DNA TGTGCCAGCTGCTGGACAGGGAGAAACTATGGCTACACCTTC.

The chain recombines TRBV5-1 with TRBJ1-1; D gene ambiguous. Trimming stripped 5 bases from V and 2 bases from J, with 13 bases between. The length of the CDR3 is 14 residues. Germline CDR1 and CDR2: SGHRS and YFSETQ. CDR3 sequence (DNA): TGCGCCAGCAGGTTGATTCGGGATAACACTGAAGCTTTCTTT. This gives the protein CASRLIRDNTEAFF.

The DNA of the CDR3 is TGTGCTAGTGGTTTTACACTAGGTTTCACAGATACGCAGTATTTT. Translating gives CASGFTLGFTDTQYF. J is TRBJ2-3 and V is TRBV12-5; D perhaps matches TRBD2 (5 bases). Trimming removed 3 bases from V and 2 bases from J, with 12 bases in between. Per the germline V gene, CDR1 is LGHNT and CDR2 is FRNRAP. This CDR3 is built from 15 residues.

V gene TRBV7-2 combines with J gene TRBJ1-6; weak D call: TRBD1 (5 bases). CDR1 SGHTA and CDR2 FQGNSA come from the germline V gene. The V gene lost 2 bases and the J gene lost 0 bases, with 14 bases spanning the gap. This CDR3 is 18 amino acids long. DNA for the CDR3: TGTGCCAGCAGCTTAAAATCCCTGGGGGGCTCCTATAATTCACCCCTCCACTTT. Translation gives CASSLKSLGGSYNSPLHF. Full variable domain (outside the CDR3, taken from reference TRBV7-2 and TRBJ1-6): GAGVSQSPSNKVTEKGKDVELRCDPISGHTALYWYRQSLGQGLEFLIYFQGNSAPDKSGLPSDRFSAERTGGSVSTLTIQRTQQEDSAVYLCASSLKSLGGSYNSPLHFGNGTRLTVT.

The chain couples TRBV7-8 to TRBJ2-7; perhaps TRBD1 as D (6 bases). This CDR3 comprises 15 residues. The germline V gene encodes CDR1 SGHVS and CDR2 FQNEAQ. V lost 4 bases and J lost 0, with 13 bases in between. The CDR3 DNA follows: TGTGCCAGCAGCTCGAGGACAGTCCTCTCCTACGAGCAGTACTTC. Translating gives CASSSRTVLSYEQYF.

The V gene is TRBV5-6, the J gene TRBJ1-2; the match to TRBD1 covers 11 bases. CDR3 size: 16 residues. The ends lost 4 bases at V and 4 bases at J; junction bases unmatched: 9. In germline, CDR1 is SGHDT, CDR2 YYEEEE. The CDR3 loop reads CASSQRQGQGVYGYTF. CDR3 DNA: TGTGCCAGCAGCCAAAGACAGGGACAGGGGGTCTATGGCTACACCTTC.

The chain recombines TRBV6-1 with TRBJ1-4; D call uncertain. The CDR3 spans 13 residues. V dropped 7 bases and J dropped 5 bases, with 11 bases sitting between them. Looked up from germline, CDR1 is MNHNS and CDR2 is SASEGT. The CDR3 is CASTAQTNEKLFF. CDR3 nucleotide sequence: TGTGCCAGCACGGCACAGACGAATGAAAAACTGTTTTTT.

The rearrangement joins TRBV5-6 to TRBJ2-7; TRBD1 aligns across 10 bases. CDR3 length equals 15 residues. Germline loops: CDR1 SGHDT, CDR2 YYEEEE. Trimming took 1 base from V and 6 from J; bases not matched to a gene: 7. Written as DNA, the CDR3 is TGTGCCAGCAGCTTGCCCGGGACAGGGGTGGGCGAGCAGTACTTC. Amino acids: CASSLPGTGVGEQYF. The full variable domain, with the rest looked up from reference TRBV5-6 and TRBJ2-7, is DAGVTQSPTHLIKTRGQQVTLRCSPKSGHDTVSWYQQALGQGPQFIFQYYEEEERQRGNFPDRFSGHQFPNYSSELNVNALLLGDSALYLCASSLPGTGVGEQYFGPGTRLTVT.

This chain joins TRBV6-1 and TRBJ1-1; 11 bases are shared with TRBD1. V shed 6 bases, J shed 4 bases, and the junction held 4 bases outside the gene matches. The CDR3 consists of 14 residues. The germline V gene has CDR1 MNHNS and CDR2 SASEGT. The CDR3, as DNA: TGTGCCAGCAGCCGGGACAGGGGGTCCACTGAAGCTTTCTTT. Amino acids: CASSRDRGSTEAFF.

This sequence joins TRBV28 and TRBJ2-2, with a possible D match to TRBD2 (6 bases). Germline-derived CDR1 and CDR2 are MDHEN and SYDVKM. V dropped 4 bases and J dropped 3 bases, with 6 bases sitting between them. There are 13 residues in the CDR3. CDR3 residues: CASSWDYTGELFF. The CDR3 bases are TGTGCCAGCAGTTGGGACTACACCGGGGAGCTGTTTTTT.

The chain employs TRBV9 and TRBJ1-4; 8 bases map to TRBD1. Trimming removed 4 bases from V and 5 bases from J; junction bases left unmatched: 7. The germline V gene has CDR1 SGDLS and CDR2 YYNGEE. The CDR3 extends over 15 amino acids. The CDR3 protein is CASSFQDRENEKLFF. CDR3 DNA: TGTGCCAGCAGCTTCCAGGACAGGGAGAATGAAAAACTGTTTTTT.

As to this clone: An end of the junction differs from the germline gene, which may be a read error. J is TRBJ2-5 and V is TRBV15; D perhaps matches TRBD1 (6 bases). The germline V gene encodes CDR1 LNHNV and CDR2 YYDKDF (reference sequence). CDR3 length: 13 amino acids. CDR3 protein: CATSGDVGDTEYF. As DNA, the CDR3 is TGTGCCACCAGCGGAGATGTCGGGGACACCGAGTACTTC.

This clone has a single count. The V gene is TRBV5-1, the J gene TRBJ2-3, with D tentatively TRBD2 (5 bases). Trimming stripped 0 bases from V and 4 bases from J, with 12 bases between. The CDR3 runs to 15 residues. CDR1 and CDR2 from the germline V gene are SGHRS and YFSETQ. The CDR3 here is CASSLAGVFSDTQYF. The CDR3 nucleotides are TGCGCCAGCAGCTTGGCCGGGGTGTTCTCAGATACGCAGTATTTT. Variable domain in full (rest from reference TRBV5-1 and TRBJ2-3): KAGVTQTPRYLIKTRGQQVTLSCSPISGHRSVSWYQQTPGQGLQFLFEYFSETQRNKGNFPGRFSGRQFSNSRSEMNVSTLELGDSALYLCASSLAGVFSDTQYFGPGTRLTVL.

This clone was observed a single time. J is TRBJ2-3 and V is TRBV10-3; D is unresolved. The CDR3 has 15 amino acids. The V gene's germline CDR1 is ENHRY and CDR2 SYGVKD. V was pared by 2 bases and J by 1 base, with 10 bases between. The CDR3 reads CAISEEVFGTDTQYF. CDR3 DNA sequence: TGTGCCATCAGTGAGGAGGTTTTCGGCACAGATACGCAGTATTTT.

This clone appeared once. V is TRBV19 and J is TRBJ1-1; weak D call: TRBD1 (6 bases). This CDR3 is 15 amino acids long. CDR1 and CDR2 (germline): LNHDA, SQIVND (reference sequence). The germline V and J ends were trimmed by 1 base and 4 bases, with 13 bases remaining between them. CDR3 sequence reads: CASSIGQGKGTEAFF. DNA of the CDR3: TGTGCCAGTAGTATAGGGCAGGGGAAGGGCACTGAAGCTTTCTTT.

The chain couples TRBV5-5 to TRBJ2-2; D not resolved. Trimming took off 0 bases at V and 2 bases at J, with 5 bases between the two ends. The germline gives CDR1 SGHKS, CDR2 YYEKEE (reference sequence). This CDR3 comprises 14 residues. The CDR3 bases are TGTGCCAGCAGCTTGGACGGTAACACCGGGGAGCTGTTTTTT. Translation gives CASSLDGNTGELFF.